These 9 T cell receptor beta chains were all obtained from the same sample, sequenced in a study of blood T cell repertoires in COVID-19. The table came from immunoSEQ multiplex PCR; TCRdb's copy has only in-frame clones and leaves some out. The table has about 160,000 clones, around 91% seen once; the top ten hold roughly an eighth. Sequencing was performed on peripheral blood. These receptor sequences come from a man between 18 and 29 years old with COVID-19, enrolled during active disease.

The genes are TRBV3-1 (or the pseudogene TRBV3-2) and TRBJ2-7; the match to TRBD2 covers 9 bases. The V gene end was trimmed by 0 bases and the J gene end by 4 bases; junction bases not matched to a gene: 7. Per germline, CDR1 LGHDT and CDR2 YNNKEL (reference sequence). This CDR3 has 16 residues. The CDR3 here is CASSQEGSGSFYEQYF. DNA of the CDR3: TGTGCCAGCAGCCAAGAAGGTAGCGGGAGTTTTTACGAGCAGTACTTC.

The chain carries TRBV5-5 and TRBJ2-7; possibly TRBD1 for D (8 bases). Deletions cut 3 bases from V and 2 bases from J, with 27 bases between. The CDR3 has 19 residues. The germline V gene encodes CDR1 SGHKS and CDR2 YYEKEE (reference sequence). CDR3 loop: CASSSVRTGGVLYAYEQYF. CDR3 in DNA: TGTGCCAGCAGCTCGGTCCGCACAGGGGGGGTATTATACGCCTACGAGCAGTACTTC.

This chain joins TRBV6-5 and TRBJ2-2, with D perhaps TRBD2 (6 bases). This CDR3 has 15 residues. V was cut by 7 bases and J by 4 bases, with 16 bases left in between. CDR1 and CDR2 from the germline V gene are MNHEY and SVGAGI. Here the CDR3 reads CASTLRGLGTGELFF. The CDR3 bases are TGTGCCAGCACCTTACGGGGGTTGGGCACCGGGGAGCTGTTTTTT.

This clone was seen more than once but under ten times. This chain uses TRBV19 with TRBJ2-1; 7 nucleotides agree with TRBD2. The CDR3 extends over 15 amino acids. Germline V gives CDR1 LNHDA, CDR2 SQIVND (reference sequence). With 4 bases clipped from V and 4 bases from J, the junction kept 7 bases outside the gene matches. As DNA, the CDR3 is TGTGCCAGTAGTACCGAGGGACTAAGTTACAATGAGCAGTTCTTC. Translated, it gives CASSTEGLSYNEQFF.

V is TRBV7-2 and J is TRBJ2-5; 9 bases fit TRBD2. The CDR3 covers 16 residues. J was trimmed by 4 bases and V by 6 bases; bases with no gene match: 12. Germline V gene data show CDR1 as SGHTA and CDR2 as FQGNSA. In nucleotides, the CDR3 is TGTGCCAGCAGTTCTATGTTAGCGGGAGCGGGAGAGACCCAGTACTTC. As protein: CASSSMLAGAGETQYF. Variable domain in full (rest from reference TRBV7-2 and TRBJ2-5): GAGVSQSPSNKVTEKGKDVELRCDPISGHTALYWYRQSLGQGLEFLIYFQGNSAPDKSGLPSDRFSAERTGGSVSTLTIQRTQQEDSAVYLCASSSMLAGAGETQYFGPGTRLLVL.

The chain combines TRBV6-5 with TRBJ2-6; 7 nucleotides agree with TRBD2. CDR3 length equals 15 residues. The germline V gene encodes CDR1 MNHEY and CDR2 SVGAGI. Trimming at V came to 11 bases and at J to 1 base, leaving 8 bases not matched to a gene. CDR3 region: CAGGGGRSGANVLTF. As DNA, the CDR3 is TGTGCCGGTGGGGGAGGGAGATCTGGGGCCAACGTCCTGACTTTC.

This clone was counted once. The chain recombines TRBV19 with TRBJ1-1, with a possible D match to TRBD1 (6 bases). With 11 bases removed from V and 11 bases from J, the gap between germline ends came to 18 bases. Germline assignment: CDR1 LNHDA and CDR2 SQIVND (reference sequence). This CDR3 has 11 residues. The CDR3 protein is CAGLKGDKAFF. The CDR3 DNA reads as TGTGCCGGTCTGAAGGGGGATAAGGCTTTCTTT.

The chain links TRBV25-1 to TRBJ2-2; 7 nucleotides align to TRBD1. Unmatched junction bases numbered 3, after V lost 1 base and J lost 1 base. Germline V lookup: CDR1 MGHDK, CDR2 SYGVNS. The CDR3 totals 16 residues. The CDR3 loop reads CASSEFRTGNTGELFF. In nucleotides, the CDR3 is TGTGCCAGCAGTGAATTCCGGACAGGGAACACCGGGGAGCTGTTTTTT.

V gene TRBV7-8 combines with J gene TRBJ2-3, with a possible D match to TRBD2 (6 bases). From germline, CDR1 is SGHVS and CDR2 FQNEAQ. The germline V and J ends were trimmed by 2 bases and 0 bases, with 12 bases remaining between them. The CDR3 runs 16 residues. CDR3 in DNA: TGTGCCAGCAGCTTATACCCGGCGGGAAGCACAGATACGCAGTATTTT. Translating gives CASSLYPAGSTDTQYF.